The T cell receptor beta chain described here comes from a study of T cell responses to AZD1222 COVID-19 vaccine listed by TCRdb under 2021. With respect to the entire study: AZD1222 recipients whose second dose came at about 4 weeks and those whose second dose came at about 12 weeks were combined into one group, since spike-specific TCR depth and breadth did not differ between the two schedules. TCR sequencing was performed for roughly 250 trial participants, of whom some 200 were given two doses of AZD1222 and roughly 25 were given two doses of MenACWY control vaccine. Enrollment into the trials was organized by age into subgroups of 18-55, 56-69 and 70-plus years, and those subgroups contained roughly 150, 30 and 60 TCR-sequenced participants, respectively. Paper-wide results and their limitations: Participants were mostly white British and included more females than males, and it was suggested by the authors that clonal diversity may have been underestimated. Conclusions about previously exposed vaccinees are limited because only six or seven AZD1222 recipients were SARS-CoV-2 seropositive at baseline. Nearly half of unique spike-specific TCRs reportedly recognized epitopes outside regions mutated in the B.1.351 and B.1.1.7 variants. The 56-69-year group was small, and its depth increase did not reach significance, likely because of low power. Vaccine-associated CD4 TCRs spanned the whole spike protein, with dominant responses in regions 160-218 and 743-854. After two AZD1222 doses, spike-specific TCR breadth and depth were significantly higher than at day 0 and than in MenACWY recipients. Because no samples from the day 14 peak response were available, repertoires could be characterized only after the peak T cell response.

The germline V gene (reference sequence) gives CDR1 as WNHNN and CDR2 as SYGVQD. V is pared back by 0 bases and J by 10 bases, with 15 bases lying between the germline termini. Measured from the cysteine to the phenylalanine, the CDR3 is 14 residues long. Only the CDR3 part of the read is kept: 42 bases, read in frame from the first base. The time point label, read with the paper, signifies: baseline before first vaccination. Samples from vaccinated people were obtained from the UK trials COV001 and COV002, which included a single-blind randomized controlled phase 2/3 trial of AZD1222 (ChAdOx1 nCoV-19) in healthy adults. For TCRbeta chain sequencing, PBMC samples were collected from trial participants at day 0 and at day 28 after the second dose. The CDR3 regions of human TCRbeta chains were analyzed by immunosequencing. Concerning the study's data processing: TCRs in the repertoires were matched against a reference library of SARS-CoV-2-specific TCRs that had been generated with the MIRA antigen-specificity platform. Breadth was defined as the fraction of unique TCRs that were SARS-CoV-2-associated. Depth was defined as the fraction of total T cells that were SARS-CoV-2-associated. Each spike-specific TCR was assigned to its reactive spike region and to a CD4 or CD8 class using the MIRA data. Log10-transformed breadth and depth values were compared by one-way ANOVA with Sidak's multiple comparisons tests. Entries here come from immuneACCESS through TCRdb and include only in-frame sequences with V and J called. Some clones fail to appear in such tables; in the studies checked, an unresolved V gene covers under half of the shortfall, and the cause of the remainder is unknown. V and J calls plus clone size are reproduced from that table; the DNA served to infer D and trimming. The sample table holds 95,000 to 150,000 clones, of which roughly 90% were seen once. 4% to 5% of the sample rests with the top ten.

Details on this clone: Its antigen is still unknown. Base qualities are missing; no much larger clone stands one base away.

The starting material was peripheral blood, obtained on day 0 of AZD1222 vaccination. The chain joins TRBV10-1 to TRBJ1-1; the D gene cannot be named for sure. The sequence was obtained from an adult in good health. The sequence in DNA is TGCGCCAGCAGTGAGTCAGGTCTTGTGGGTCGAGCTTTCTTT. It codes for CASSESGLVGRAFF.